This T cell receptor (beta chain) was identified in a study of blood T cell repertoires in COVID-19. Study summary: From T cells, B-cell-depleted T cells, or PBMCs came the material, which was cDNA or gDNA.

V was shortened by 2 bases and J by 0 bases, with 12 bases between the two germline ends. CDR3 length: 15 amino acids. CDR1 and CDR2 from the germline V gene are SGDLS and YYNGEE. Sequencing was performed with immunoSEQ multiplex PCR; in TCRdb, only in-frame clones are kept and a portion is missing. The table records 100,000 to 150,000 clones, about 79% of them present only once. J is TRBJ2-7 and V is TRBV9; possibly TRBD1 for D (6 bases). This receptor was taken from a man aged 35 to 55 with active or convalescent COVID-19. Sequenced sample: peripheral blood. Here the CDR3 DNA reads TGTGCCAGCAGCGTTGGGCAGGGGACCTCCTACGAGCAGTACTTC. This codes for CASSVGQGTSYEQYF.